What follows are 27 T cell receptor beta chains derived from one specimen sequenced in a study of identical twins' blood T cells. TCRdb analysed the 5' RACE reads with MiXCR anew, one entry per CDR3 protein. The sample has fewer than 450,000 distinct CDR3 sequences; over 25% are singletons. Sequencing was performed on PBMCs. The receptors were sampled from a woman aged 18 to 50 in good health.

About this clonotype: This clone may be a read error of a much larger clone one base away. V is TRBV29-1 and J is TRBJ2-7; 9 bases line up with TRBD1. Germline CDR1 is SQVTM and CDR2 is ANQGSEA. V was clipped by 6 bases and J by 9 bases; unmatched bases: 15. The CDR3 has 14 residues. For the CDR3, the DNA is TGCAGCGTAAAACGGGGGACAGGGAGAATCGGGCAGTACTTC. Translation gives CSVKRGTGRIGQYF.

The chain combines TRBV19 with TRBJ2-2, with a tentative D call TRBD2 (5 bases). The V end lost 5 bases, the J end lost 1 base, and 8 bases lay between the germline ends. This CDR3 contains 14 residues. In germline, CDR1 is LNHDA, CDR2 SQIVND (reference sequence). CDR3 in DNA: TGTGCCAGTAGTTCCGAGGGGAACACCGGGGAGCTGTTTTTT. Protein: CASSSEGNTGELFF.

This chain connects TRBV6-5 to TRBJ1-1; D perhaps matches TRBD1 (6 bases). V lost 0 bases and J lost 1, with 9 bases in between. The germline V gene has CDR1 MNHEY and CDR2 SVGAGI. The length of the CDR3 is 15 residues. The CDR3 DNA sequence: TGTGCCAGCAGTTACTCCATGACAGGGAACACTGAAGCTTTCTTT. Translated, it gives CASSYSMTGNTEAFF.

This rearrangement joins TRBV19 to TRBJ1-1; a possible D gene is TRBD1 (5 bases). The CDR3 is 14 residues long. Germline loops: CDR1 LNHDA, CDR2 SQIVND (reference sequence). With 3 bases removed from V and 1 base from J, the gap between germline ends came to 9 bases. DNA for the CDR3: TGTGCCAGTAGTATTTTCGGGGGGAACACTGAAGCTTTCTTT. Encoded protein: CASSIFGGNTEAFF.

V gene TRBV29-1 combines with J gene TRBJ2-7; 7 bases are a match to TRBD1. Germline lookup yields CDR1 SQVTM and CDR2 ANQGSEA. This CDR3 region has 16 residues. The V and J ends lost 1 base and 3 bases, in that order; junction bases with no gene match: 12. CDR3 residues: CSVEALTGRSIYEQYF. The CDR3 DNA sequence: TGCAGCGTTGAAGCTCTGACAGGGAGATCGATCTACGAGCAGTACTTC.

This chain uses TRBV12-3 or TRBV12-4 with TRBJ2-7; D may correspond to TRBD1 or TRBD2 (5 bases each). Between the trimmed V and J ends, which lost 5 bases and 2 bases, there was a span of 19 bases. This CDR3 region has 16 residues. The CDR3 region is CASSPHPGTGTYEQYF. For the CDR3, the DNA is TGTGCCAGCAGTCCCCATCCCGGGACGGGCACCTACGAGCAGTACTTC.

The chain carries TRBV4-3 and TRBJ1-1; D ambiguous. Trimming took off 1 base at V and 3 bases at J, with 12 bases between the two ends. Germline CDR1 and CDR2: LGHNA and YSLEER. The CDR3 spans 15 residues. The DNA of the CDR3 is TGCGCCAGCAGCCAAGGAATGGGAAGGGACACTGAAGCTTTCTTT. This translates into CASSQGMGRDTEAFF.

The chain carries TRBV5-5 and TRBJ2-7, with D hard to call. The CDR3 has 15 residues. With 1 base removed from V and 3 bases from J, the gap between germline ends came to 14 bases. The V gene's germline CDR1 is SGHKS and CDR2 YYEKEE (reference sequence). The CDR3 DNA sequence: TGTGCCAGCAGCTTGTCAATCGGGTCCTTCTACGAGCAGTACTTC. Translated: CASSLSIGSFYEQYF.

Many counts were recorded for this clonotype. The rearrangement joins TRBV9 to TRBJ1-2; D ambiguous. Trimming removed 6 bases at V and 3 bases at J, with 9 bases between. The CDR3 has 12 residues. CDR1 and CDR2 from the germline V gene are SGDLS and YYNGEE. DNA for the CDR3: TGTGCCAGCAAAGCCGGGGACTATGGCTACACCTTC. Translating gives CASKAGDYGYTF.

Here the CDR3 reads CSALRGEKLFF. The DNA for the CDR3 is TGCAGTGCCCTAAGGGGTGAAAAACTGTTTTTT. The V call is TRBV20-1, the J call TRBJ1-4; D possibly corresponds to TRBD1 (5 bases). This CDR3 is 11 amino acids long. The V and J ends lost 6 bases and 7 bases respectively, with 9 bases between them. Germline CDR1 and CDR2: DFQATT and SNEGSKA (reference sequence).

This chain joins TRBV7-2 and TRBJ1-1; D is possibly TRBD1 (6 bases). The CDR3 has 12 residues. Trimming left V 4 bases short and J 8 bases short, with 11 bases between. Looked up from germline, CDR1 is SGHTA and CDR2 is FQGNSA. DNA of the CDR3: TGTGCCAGCAGCTCACGGGACAACGAAGCTTTCTTT. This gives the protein CASSSRDNEAFF.

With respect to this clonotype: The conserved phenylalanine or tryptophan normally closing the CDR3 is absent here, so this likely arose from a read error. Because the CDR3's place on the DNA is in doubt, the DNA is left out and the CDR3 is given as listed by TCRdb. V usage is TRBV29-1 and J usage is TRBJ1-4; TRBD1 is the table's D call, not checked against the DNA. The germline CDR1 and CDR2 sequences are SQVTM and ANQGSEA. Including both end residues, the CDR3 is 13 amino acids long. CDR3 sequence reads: CSVEDGRTGSFMV.

The CDR3 protein is CASSYVAGSSYEQYF. CDR3 coding DNA: TGTGCCAGCAGCTACGTGGCAGGCAGCTCCTACGAGCAGTACTTC. V and J are TRBV14 and TRBJ2-7, with unresolved D. V was trimmed by 5 bases and J by 0 bases, leaving 14 bases between them. Germline V gives CDR1 SGHDN, CDR2 FVKESK. The CDR3 extends over 15 amino acids.

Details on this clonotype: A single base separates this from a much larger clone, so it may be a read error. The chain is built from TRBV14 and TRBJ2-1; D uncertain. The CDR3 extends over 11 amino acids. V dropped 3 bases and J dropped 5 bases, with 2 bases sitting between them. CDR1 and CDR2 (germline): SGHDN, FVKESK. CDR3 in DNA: TGTGCCAGCAGCCATGACAATGAGCAGTTCTTC. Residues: CASSHDNEQFF.

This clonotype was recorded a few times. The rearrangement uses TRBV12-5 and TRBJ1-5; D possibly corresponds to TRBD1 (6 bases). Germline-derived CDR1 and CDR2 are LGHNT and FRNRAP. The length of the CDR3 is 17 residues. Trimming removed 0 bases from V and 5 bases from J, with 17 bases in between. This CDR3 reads CASGLVLGGGTDQPQHF. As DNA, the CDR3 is TGTGCTAGTGGTTTGGTACTAGGAGGGGGGACTGATCAGCCCCAGCATTTT.

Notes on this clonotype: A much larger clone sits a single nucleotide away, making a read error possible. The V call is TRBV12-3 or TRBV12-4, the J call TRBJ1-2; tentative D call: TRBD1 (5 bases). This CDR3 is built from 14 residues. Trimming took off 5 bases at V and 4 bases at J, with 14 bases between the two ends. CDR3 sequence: CASSGDVRLYGYTF. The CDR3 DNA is TGTGCCAGCAGTGGGGACGTACGCCTCTATGGCTACACCTTC.

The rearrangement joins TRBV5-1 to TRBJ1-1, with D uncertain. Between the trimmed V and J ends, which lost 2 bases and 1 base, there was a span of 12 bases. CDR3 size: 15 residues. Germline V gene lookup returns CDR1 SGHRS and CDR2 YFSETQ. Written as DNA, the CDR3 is TGCGCCAGCAGCTTCGAGTATGGAAAGAACACTGAAGCTTTCTTT. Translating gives CASSFEYGKNTEAFF.

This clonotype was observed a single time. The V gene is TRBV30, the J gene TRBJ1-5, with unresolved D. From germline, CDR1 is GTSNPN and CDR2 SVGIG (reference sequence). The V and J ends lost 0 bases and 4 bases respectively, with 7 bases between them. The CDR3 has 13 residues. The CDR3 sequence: CAWSVRENQPQHF. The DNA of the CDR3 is TGTGCCTGGAGTGTAAGGGAGAATCAGCCCCAGCATTTT.

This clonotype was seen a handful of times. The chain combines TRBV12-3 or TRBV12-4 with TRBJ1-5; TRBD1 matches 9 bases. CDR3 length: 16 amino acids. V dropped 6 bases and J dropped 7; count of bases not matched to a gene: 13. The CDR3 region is CASRGQGGVGSQPQHF. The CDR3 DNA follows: TGTGCCAGCAGGGGACAGGGCGGCGTTGGGTCCCAGCCCCAGCATTTT.

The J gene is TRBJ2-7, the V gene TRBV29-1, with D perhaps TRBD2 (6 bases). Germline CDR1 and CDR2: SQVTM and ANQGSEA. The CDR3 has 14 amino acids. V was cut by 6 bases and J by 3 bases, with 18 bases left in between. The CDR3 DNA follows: TGCAGCGTCGGTCGGGACTCAGGACACTACGAGCAGTACTTC. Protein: CSVGRDSGHYEQYF.

The CDR3 DNA is TGTGCCAGCAGTTCGCCAGGGGAAGGGTCCTACAATGAGCAGTTCTTC. Protein sequence: CASSSPGEGSYNEQFF. The rearrangement links TRBV13 to TRBJ2-1; weak D call: TRBD1 (6 bases). Deletions cut 6 bases from V and 1 base from J, with 16 bases between. Germline V gene sequence: CDR1 PRHDT, CDR2 FYEKMQ (reference sequence). The CDR3 loop spans 16 amino acids.

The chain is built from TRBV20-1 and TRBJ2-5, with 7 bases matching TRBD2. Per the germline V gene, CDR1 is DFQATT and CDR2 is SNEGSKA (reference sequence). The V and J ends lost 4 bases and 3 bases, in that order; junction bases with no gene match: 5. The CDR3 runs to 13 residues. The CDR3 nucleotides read TGCAGTGCTAAGACTAGCAGGGAAGAGACCCAGTACTTC. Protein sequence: CSAKTSREETQYF.

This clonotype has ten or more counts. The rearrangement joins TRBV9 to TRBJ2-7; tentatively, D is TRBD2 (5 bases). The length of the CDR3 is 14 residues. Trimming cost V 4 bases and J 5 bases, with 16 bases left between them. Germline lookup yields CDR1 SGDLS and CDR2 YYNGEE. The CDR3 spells CASSPFEGLNEQYF. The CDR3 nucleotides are TGTGCCAGCAGCCCTTTTGAGGGATTAAACGAGCAGTACTTC.

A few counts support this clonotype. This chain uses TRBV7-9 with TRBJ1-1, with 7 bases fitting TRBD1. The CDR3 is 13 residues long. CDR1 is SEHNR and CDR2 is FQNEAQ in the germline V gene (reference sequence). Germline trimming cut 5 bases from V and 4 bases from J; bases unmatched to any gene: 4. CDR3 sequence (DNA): TGTGCCAGCAGCGGGGGGACAGCCACTGAAGCTTTCTTT. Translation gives CASSGGTATEAFF.

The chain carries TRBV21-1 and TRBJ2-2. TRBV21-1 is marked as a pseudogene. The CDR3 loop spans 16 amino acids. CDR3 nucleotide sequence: TGTGCCAGCAGCAAAGCGCTCCGAGATCAAAGGGGGGAGCTGTTTTTT. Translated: CASSKALRDQRGELFF.

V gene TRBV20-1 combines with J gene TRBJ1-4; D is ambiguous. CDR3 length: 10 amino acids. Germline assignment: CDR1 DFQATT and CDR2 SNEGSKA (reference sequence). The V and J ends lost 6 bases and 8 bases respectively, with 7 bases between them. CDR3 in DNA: TGCAGTGCGAAAGGCGAAAAACTGTTTTTT. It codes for CSAKGEKLFF.

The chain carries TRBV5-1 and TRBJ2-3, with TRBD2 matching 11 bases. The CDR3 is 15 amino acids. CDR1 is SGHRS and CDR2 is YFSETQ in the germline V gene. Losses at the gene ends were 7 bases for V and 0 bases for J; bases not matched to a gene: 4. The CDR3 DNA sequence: TGCGCCAGCTATGGACTAGCGGGTAGCACAGATACGCAGTATTTT. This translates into CASYGLAGSTDTQYF. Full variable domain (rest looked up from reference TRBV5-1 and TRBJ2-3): KAGVTQTPRYLIKTRGQQVTLSCSPISGHRSVSWYQQTPGQGLQFLFEYFSETQRNKGNFPGRFSGRQFSNSRSEMNVSTLELGDSALYLCASYGLAGSTDTQYFGPGTRLTVL.